The 9 T cell receptor beta chains given below trace back to one sample, sequenced in a study of blood T cell repertoires in COVID-19. Sequencing was performed with immunoSEQ multiplex PCR; in TCRdb, only in-frame clones are kept and a portion is missing. Here the sample spans around 140,000 clones, around 86% being singletons. Input material: peripheral blood. These TCRs come from a man aged 80 or over with acute or convalescent COVID-19.

The chain joins TRBV19 to TRBJ2-7; D remains ambiguous. Germline lookup yields CDR1 LNHDA and CDR2 SQIVND (reference sequence). Trimming took off 7 bases at V and 2 bases at J, with 15 bases between the two ends. The CDR3 sequence is 14 residues long. CDR3 sequence (DNA): TGTGCCAGTATGTCCCTACAGTCTCCCTACGAGCAGTACTTC. This translates into CASMSLQSPYEQYF. The entire variable domain, with the rest obtained from reference TRBV19 and TRBJ2-7, is as follows: DGGITQSPKYLFRKEGQNVTLSCEQNLNHDAMYWYRQDPGQGLRLIYYSQIVNDFQKGDIAEGYSVSREKKESFPLTVTSAQKNPTAFYLCASMSLQSPYEQYFGPGTRLTVT.

The V gene is TRBV30, the J gene TRBJ1-4; TRBD1 matches at 7 bases. Germline values: CDR1 GTSNPN, CDR2 SVGIG (reference sequence). V shed 4 bases and J 3 bases; nucleotides not matched to a gene: 8. The CDR3 contains 15 residues. The CDR3 coding sequence is TGTGCCTGGAACCCAGACAGGGCGGCTAATGAAAAACTGTTTTTT. This translates into CAWNPDRAANEKLFF.

The rearrangement uses TRBV2 and TRBJ1-5, with 12 bases fitting TRBD1. After removal of 5 bases from V and 0 bases from J, the junction contained 11 bases not matched to a gene. CDR3 length equals 19 residues. Germline V gene lookup returns CDR1 SNHLY and CDR2 FYNNEI. The CDR3 region has the DNA TGTGCCAGCAGTTTACTGGGACAGGGGGCCCTACATAGCAATCAGCCCCAGCATTTT. This sequence encodes CASSLLGQGALHSNQPQHF.

This clone was seen a handful of times. The chain employs TRBV9 and TRBJ1-1; no clear D gene. V dropped 4 bases and J dropped 0 bases, with 10 bases sitting between them. The CDR3 has 14 residues. CDR1 SGDLS and CDR2 YYNGEE come from the germline V gene. CDR3 in amino acids: CASSPRRMNTEAFF. Here the CDR3 DNA reads TGTGCCAGCAGCCCCCGGCGGATGAACACTGAAGCTTTCTTT.

The chain is built from TRBV19 and TRBJ1-6; TRBD1 agrees at 7 bases. Germline assignment: CDR1 LNHDA and CDR2 SQIVND (reference sequence). The junction had 7 bases not matched to a gene; V was cut back by 3 bases and J by 8 bases. The CDR3 consists of 15 residues. The CDR3 region has the DNA TGTGCCAGTAGTATTAGGGGGACAGCCCATTCACCCCTCCACTTT. This encodes CASSIRGTAHSPLHF. Variable domain in full (rest from reference TRBV19 and TRBJ1-6): DGGITQSPKYLFRKEGQNVTLSCEQNLNHDAMYWYRQDPGQGLRLIYYSQIVNDFQKGDIAEGYSVSREKKESFPLTVTSAQKNPTAFYLCASSIRGTAHSPLHFGNGTRLTVT.

On this clone itself: Other DNA sequences in the same sample also yield this CDR3. V gene TRBV5-1 combines with J gene TRBJ2-1; a possible D gene is TRBD2 (5 bases). Germline V gives CDR1 SGHRS, CDR2 YFSETQ. V lost 0 bases and J lost 0, with 10 bases in between. CDR3 length: 16 amino acids. CDR3 loop: CASSLGGGSSYNEQFF. The CDR3 region has the DNA TGCGCCAGCAGCTTGGGGGGTGGGAGCTCCTACAATGAGCAGTTCTTC.

The genes are TRBV10-3 and TRBJ2-5; 7 bases agree with TRBD1. The CDR3 loop spans 13 amino acids. With V trimmed by 5 bases and J by 2 bases, 2 bases remained unmatched. Germline V gives CDR1 ENHRY, CDR2 SYGVKD. The DNA of the CDR3 is TGTGCCATCAGTCGGGACAGACAAGAGACCCAGTACTTC. It translates to CAISRDRQETQYF.

This clone was observed a handful of times. This chain connects TRBV7-2 to TRBJ1-2; D is unresolved. This CDR3 spans 15 amino acids. V lost 8 bases, J lost 4 bases, and 20 bases lay in between. Germline CDR1 SGHTA, CDR2 FQGNSA. The CDR3 is CASRVRTIFGYGYTF. CDR3 sequence (DNA): TGTGCCAGCCGGGTTCGTACCATATTTGGCTATGGCTACACCTTC.

This chain uses TRBV5-8 with TRBJ1-4; 8 bases map to TRBD1. CDR1 and CDR2 (germline): SGHTS, YDEGEE. The CDR3 runs to 16 residues. Trimming removed 0 bases from V and 4 bases from J; junction bases left unmatched: 5. The CDR3 here is CASSLGPDRVNEKLFF. The CDR3 DNA follows: TGTGCCAGCAGCTTGGGGCCGGACAGGGTTAATGAAAAACTGTTTTTT.